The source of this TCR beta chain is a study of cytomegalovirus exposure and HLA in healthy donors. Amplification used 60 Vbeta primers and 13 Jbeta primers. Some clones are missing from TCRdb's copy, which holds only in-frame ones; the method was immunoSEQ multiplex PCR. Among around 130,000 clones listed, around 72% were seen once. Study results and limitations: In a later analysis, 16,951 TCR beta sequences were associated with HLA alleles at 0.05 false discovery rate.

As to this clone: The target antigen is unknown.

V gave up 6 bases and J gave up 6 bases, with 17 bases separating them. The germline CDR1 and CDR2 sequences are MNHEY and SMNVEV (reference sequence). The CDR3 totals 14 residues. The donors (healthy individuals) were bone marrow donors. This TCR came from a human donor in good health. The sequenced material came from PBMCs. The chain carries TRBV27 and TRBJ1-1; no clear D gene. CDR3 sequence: CASSLQASISEAFF. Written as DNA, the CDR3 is TGTGCCAGCAGCCTCCAGGCCAGCATATCTGAAGCTTTCTTT.